This T cell receptor (beta chain) derives from a study of blood T cell repertoires in COVID-19. Data came from immunoSEQ multiplex PCR; TCRdb stores just in-frame clones and leaves some out. The data show 300,000 to 450,000 clones, around nine tenths seen once. This clone occurred a few times. V lost 5 bases to trimming and J lost 5 bases; unmatched junction nucleotides: 16. CDR1 and CDR2 from the germline V gene are SGHVS and FQNEAQ. The CDR3 length is 18 residues. Sequenced material: PBMCs or T cells enriched from blood (not recorded which). The chain employs TRBV7-8 and TRBJ2-2; 8 nucleotides agree with TRBD2. The source is a woman under 40 who had been exposed to COVID-19. The CDR3 reads CASSDRPRGAGGTGELFF. DNA for the CDR3: TGTGCCAGCAGCGATAGACCCCGGGGGGCGGGAGGAACCGGGGAGCTGTTTTTT.